This TCR beta chain is from a study of shared clonotypes between healthy human individuals (dated by TCRdb to 2020 to 2022). In terms of the full investigation: A couple of women and a few men aged 18 to 49 years were included in the cohort. Per donor, three plates each were used for CD4 naive and CD4 memory, two for CD8 naive, and one for CD8 memory. To estimate repertoire size and how much clonotypes are shared between individuals, the study performed deep sequencing of blood TCR repertoires from roughly five healthy adults. Libraries were prepared and TCR repertoires were sequenced by different laboratories using diverse techniques, in order to increase sequencing depth and limit assay-specific biases. Between about 0.94 and 8.9 billion PBMCs per donor were obtained by leukapheresis.

Donors were healthy HIV-negative adults with no recently reported acute infections or vaccinations. Every donor was a Caucasian adult residing in Nashville, Tennessee, USA. CD4+ T cells were enriched through magnetic negative selection, after which naive cells were positively selected on CD45RA and the remaining negative fraction served as the memory subset. After blood collection by leukapheresis, PBMCs were isolated using Ficoll-Histopaque density gradient centrifugation and then cryopreserved in the vapor phase of liquid nitrogen. Analytical flow cytometry was used to check the purity and quantity of every magnetically sorted T cell population. From each sorted fraction, genomic DNA was isolated and quantified by UV absorbance on a Nanodrop 2000c. Findings and caveats that apply to the study as a whole: Rarefaction of sorted-subset datasets indicated incomplete sequencing despite the large sequencing depth. Across a handful of donors, roughly 5.4% of naive CD4, roughly 3.8% of naive CD8, approximately 2.5% of memory CD4, and about 0.44% of memory CD8 clonotypes were shared. Naive subsets generally had larger estimated clonotype richness than memory subsets did. Based on pairwise subsampling, the degree of clonotype sharing among donors was expected to be affected by sequencing depth. Compared with non-shared clonotypes, clonotypes shared by all four sorted-subset donors had higher generation probabilities. Sampling was limited to blood, and TCR repertoires in tissue likely differ from TCR repertoires in blood. Because the study included a small number of donors, the genetic and exposure-history diversity represented was limited.

CDR1 SGHRS and CDR2 YFSETQ are derived from the germline V gene. The junction shows trimming of 7 bases on V and 0 bases on J, plus 11 bases between the germline ends. From the cysteine up to the phenylalanine, the CDR3 has a length of 14 residues. Only the CDR3 part of the read is kept: 42 bases, read in frame from the first base. A note on this clone: Its binding antigen is unknown. Base qualities are not recorded, but no much larger clone differs from it by a single base.

Using the deep immunoSEQ assay, multiplex PCR amplified TCR CDR3 regions from genomic DNA. Genomic DNA extracted from each cell subset was distributed evenly over all wells of several immunoSEQ 96-well plates, and each plate served as one replicate. For sorted subsets, each replicate PCR was loaded with 200 ng genomic DNA, equivalent to 25,000 to 35,000 T cell genomes. The purified libraries were quantified using a Qubit 3.0 fluorometer, sized with a Bioanalyzer 2100, and then quantified again using the KAPA Library Quantification kit. Every immunoSEQ 96-well plate was sequenced on a dedicated single-read 150-cycle Illumina NextSeq 550 flow cell. The study's processing was this. The immunoSEQ output contained only junctional sequences without quality scores, so filtering could not match that applied to full-length reads. Sequences were annotated with PyIR, a Python wrapper for IgBLAST v1.9, using IMGT germline references to assign V/J genes and CDR3. Any read was removed if the V/J assignment was weak (E-value above 1e-6), the CDR3 was missing, or the read contained stop codons, out-of-frame junctions, or ambiguous translated residues. V3J clonotypes were defined as sequences sharing an identical inferred V gene, J gene, and CDR3 amino acid sequence. The percentage overlap between two repertoires was calculated by dividing the number of shared unique clonotypes by the size of the smaller repertoire. Repertoire richness was assessed with RTK rarefaction, the Chao1 estimator, and Recon v2.1 estimates of unobserved clonotypes. For all TCRbeta clonotypes obtained by the gDNA method from a few donors, generation probabilities were computed with OLGA. The clones in this table, taken by TCRdb from immuneACCESS, are in-frame only. Not every clone is retained; where verified, under half of the shortfall comes from an unresolved V gene, and the cause of the rest is unknown. V, J and clone size reflect that table, while D and trimming were determined from the DNA. The sample records around 700,000 clones, less than 80% of which are singletons. Clones ranked in the top ten supply around 1.8% of the sample.

The chain links TRBV5-1 with TRBJ2-1; the D region possibly corresponds to TRBD1 (6 bases align). The sample comprised memory CD4+ T cells sorted from blood. The cell subset or site tag for this specimen amounts to: CD45RA-negative fraction. The TCR was taken from a woman in her thirties in good health. The CDR3 corresponds to CASRTESSYNEQFF. The nucleotide sequence reads TGCGCCAGCCGGACAGAGAGCTCCTACAATGAGCAGTTCTTC. The CDR3 plus the reference TRBV5-1 and TRBJ2-1 genes for the other parts give the full variable domain: KAGVTQTPRYLIKTRGQQVTLSCSPISGHRSVSWYQQTPGQGLQFLFEYFSETQRNKGNFPGRFSGRQFSNSRSEMNVSTLELGDSALYLCASRTESSYNEQFFGPGTRLTVL.